The clone carrying this TCR beta chain was counted a few times. Specified time point: patch test 2, 6 weeks after DPC sensitization. Indicated treatment: therapeutic diphenylcyclopropenone sensitization with weekly scalp DPC. Unfractionated whole blood served as the source for total RNA extraction. The sample originates from a study of human T cells and chemical hapten exposure. Individual cDNA molecules (in the library) carried attached unique molecular identifiers. Using its own MiXCR run on the RACE reads, TCRdb lists one record per CDR3 protein. The table lists 360,000 or so distinct CDR3 sequences, about 6% of them singletons. The sequenced sample was whole blood, obtained in connection with sensitization to the hapten diphenylcyclopropenone (DPC). The TCR comes from a woman under 30 with alopecia areata. Some clones in this sample may be carry-over from other donors' samples.

The chain's CDR3 is CASSQEPNSYNSPLHF. As DNA, the CDR3 is TGTGCCAGCAGCCAAGAACCAAACTCCTATAATTCACCCCTCCACTTT. V usage is TRBV4-2 and J usage is TRBJ1-6; D not certain. Trimming removed 0 bases at V and 0 bases at J, with 6 bases between. The germline gives CDR1 LGHNA, CDR2 YNFKEQ. CDR3 length: 16 amino acids.